These 2 T cell receptor beta chains were sequenced from one sample in a study of blood T cell repertoires in COVID-19 (dated by TCRdb to about 2020). The library relied on the immunoSEQ multiplex PCR assay. TCRdb mirrors the immuneACCESS table, restricted to in-frame sequences. Some clones are absent from its copies; in checked studies, under half trace to an unresolved V gene, and the reason for the others is unknown. Counted in this sample were about 220,000 clones; 88% of them appeared once. Around 2.6% of the sample is taken by the ten largest. The sequencing input was PBMCs or T cells enriched from blood (not recorded which). Receptors were obtained from a woman aged 25 to 45 who had recovered from COVID-19.

This chain links TRBV19 with TRBJ2-7; 8 bases fit TRBD1. Germline V gives CDR1 LNHDA, CDR2 SQIVND (reference sequence). After removal of 4 bases from V and 2 bases from J, the junction contained 1 base not matched to a gene. This CDR3 contains 13 residues. CDR3 nucleotide sequence: TGTGCCAGTAGTACGGACAGGGCCTACGAGCAGTACTTC. Protein: CASSTDRAYEQYF.

The chain is built from TRBV12-5 and TRBJ2-1; the match to TRBD2 covers 12 bases. The CDR3 covers 16 residues. V gave up 6 bases and J gave up 4 bases; unmatched junction bases: 7. Looked up from germline, CDR1 is LGHNT and CDR2 is FRNRAP. CDR3 bases: TGTGCTAGTGGCCTTAGACTAGCGGGAGAATACAATGAGCAGTTCTTC. This encodes CASGLRLAGEYNEQFF.